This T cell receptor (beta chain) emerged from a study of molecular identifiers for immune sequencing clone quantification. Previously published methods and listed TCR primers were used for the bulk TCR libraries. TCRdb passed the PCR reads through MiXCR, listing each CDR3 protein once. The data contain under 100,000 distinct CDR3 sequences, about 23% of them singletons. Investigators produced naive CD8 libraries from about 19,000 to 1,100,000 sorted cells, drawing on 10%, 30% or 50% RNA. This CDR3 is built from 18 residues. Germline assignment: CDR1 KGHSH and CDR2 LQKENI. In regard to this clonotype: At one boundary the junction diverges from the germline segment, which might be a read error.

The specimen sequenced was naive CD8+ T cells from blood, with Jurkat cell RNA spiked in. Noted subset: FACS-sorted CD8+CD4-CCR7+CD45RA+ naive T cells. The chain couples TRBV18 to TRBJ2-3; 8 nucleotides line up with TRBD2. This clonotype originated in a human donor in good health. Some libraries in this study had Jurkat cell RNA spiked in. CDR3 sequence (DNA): TGTGCCAGCTCACCCCCGACGGGAGCGGGGGCTTCCACAGATACGGAGTATTTT. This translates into CASSPPTGAGASTDTEYF.